These 22 T cell receptor beta chains were all obtained from the same sample, sequenced in a study of cytomegalovirus exposure and HLA in healthy donors. The PCR contained 60 Vbeta and 13 Jbeta primers. Clones were read by immunoSEQ multiplex PCR, and TCRdb kept only the in-frame ones, dropping some. The sample yields almost 70,000 clones, around 72% seen once. The sample was PBMCs. These receptors were obtained from a male donor in good health and CMV-seropositive.

This clone was seen just once. The V gene is TRBV19, the J gene TRBJ1-5; TRBD1 aligns across 8 bases. Germline CDR1 is LNHDA and CDR2 is SQIVND (reference sequence). The ends lost 3 bases at V and 8 bases at J; junction bases unmatched: 6. The CDR3 spans 14 residues. The CDR3 spells CASSISTGVKPQHF. For the CDR3, the DNA is TGTGCCAGTAGTATCTCGACAGGGGTCAAGCCCCAGCATTTT.

With regard to this clone: The sample has other DNA sequences that encode this CDR3 too. The gene calls are TRBV7-6 and TRBJ1-4; 7 nucleotides align to TRBD1. Germline CDR1 is SGHVS and CDR2 is FNYEAQ. V shed 1 base and J 7 bases; nucleotides not matched to a gene: 6. There are 15 residues in the CDR3. This CDR3 reads CASSLGGGVGEKLFF. The DNA for the CDR3 is TGTGCCAGCAGCTTAGGAGGGGGCGTCGGTGAAAAACTGTTTTTT.

This clone has only one observation. The chain has TRBV4-3 and TRBJ2-2; D perhaps matches TRBD2 (5 bases). Germline CDR1 LGHNA, CDR2 YSLEER. V lost 3 bases and J lost 4, with 21 bases in between. The CDR3 is 18 amino acids. The CDR3 nucleotides are TGCGCCAGCAGCCAGAGCTTAGAACGGGGTCGGGGCACCGGGGAGCTGTTTTTT. Residues: CASSQSLERGRGTGELFF.

This clone was observed a handful of times. The V call is TRBV2, the J call TRBJ1-1; D gene uncertain. This CDR3 is 13 amino acids long. Germline V gives CDR1 SNHLY, CDR2 FYNNEI. The V end was cut by 6 bases, the J end by 0 bases, with 8 bases between. The CDR3 DNA sequence: TGTGCCAGCAGGTCGGTCCTGAACACTGAAGCTTTCTTT. Translating gives CASRSVLNTEAFF.

This sequence joins TRBV9 and TRBJ1-1; tentatively, D is TRBD1 (6 bases). Per germline, CDR1 SGDLS and CDR2 YYNGEE. Trimming cost V 4 bases and J 5 bases, with 12 bases left between them. The CDR3 is 13 amino acids. The CDR3 sequence is CASSPTGKTEAFF. CDR3 bases: TGTGCCAGCAGCCCAACAGGGAAGACTGAAGCTTTCTTT.

V and J are TRBV30 and TRBJ2-4, with 7 bases identical to TRBD2. Germline V gives CDR1 GTSNPN, CDR2 SVGIG (reference sequence). The CDR3 totals 14 residues. Losses at the gene ends were 2 bases for V and 4 bases for J; bases not matched to a gene: 5. This chain's CDR3 is CAWSRAGGKNIQYF. The DNA of the CDR3 is TGTGCCTGGAGTAGGGCCGGGGGGAAAAACATTCAGTACTTC.

The CDR3 here is CASAPHRGGETQYF. Here the CDR3 DNA reads TGTGCCAGCGCCCCACACAGGGGGGGAGAGACCCAGTACTTC. The gene calls are TRBV27 and TRBJ2-5; a weak D match, TRBD1 (8 bases). V lost 8 bases to trimming and J lost 4 bases, with 17 bases between them. CDR1 MNHEY and CDR2 SMNVEV come from the germline V gene (reference sequence). The CDR3 loop spans 14 amino acids.

The V gene is TRBV7-9, the J gene TRBJ1-1; TRBD1 is a possible D gene (6 bases). Trimming shortened V by 5 bases and J by 4 bases, and 14 bases separated the two germline ends. Germline assignment: CDR1 SEHNR and CDR2 FQNEAQ (reference sequence). The length of the CDR3 is 14 residues. CDR3 nucleotides: TGTGCCAGCAGCAGAGCAGGGGAGGGCACTGAAGCTTTCTTT. It codes for CASSRAGEGTEAFF.

V and J are TRBV2 and TRBJ1-3; unclear D gene. This CDR3 is 15 amino acids long. Germline V gene lookup returns CDR1 SNHLY and CDR2 FYNNEI. V gave up 3 bases and J gave up 0 bases, with 9 bases separating them. Here the CDR3 reads CASSDQFHSGNTIYF. The CDR3 DNA is TGTGCCAGCAGTGATCAGTTTCACTCTGGAAACACCATATATTTT.

This clone was counted only a few times. The gene calls are TRBV19 and TRBJ2-2, with TRBD1 matching over 9 bases. Per the germline V gene, CDR1 is LNHDA and CDR2 is SQIVND (reference sequence). V lost 6 bases, J lost 6 bases, and 2 bases stayed unmatched. This CDR3 region has 13 residues. Here the CDR3 DNA reads TGTGCCAGTAGGGGACAGGGACCCGGGGAGCTGTTTTTT. Amino acids: CASRGQGPGELFF.

The genes are TRBV6-6 and TRBJ1-5, with TRBD1 matching 9 bases. Trimming took 2 bases from V and 9 from J; bases not matched to a gene: 5. CDR3 size: 14 residues. The V gene's germline CDR1 is MNHNY and CDR2 SVGAGI (reference sequence). For the CDR3, the DNA is TGTGCCAGCAGTTACGACAGGGGGACTGGGCCCCAGCATTTT. Amino acids: CASSYDRGTGPQHF.

V usage is TRBV11-2 and J usage is TRBJ1-6, with D perhaps TRBD1 (5 bases). Looked up from germline, CDR1 is SGHAT and CDR2 is FQNNGV. V was shortened by 1 base and J by 9 bases, with 10 bases between the two germline ends. The CDR3 spans 14 residues. The CDR3 DNA reads TGTGCCAGCAGCTTAGGATCCGGGGGTTCACCCCTCCACTTT. Its protein product is CASSLGSGGSPLHF.

The rearrangement links TRBV4-2 to TRBJ2-1, with 11 nucleotides matching TRBD1. The CDR3 covers 15 residues. With 5 bases clipped from V and 8 bases from J, the junction kept 8 bases outside the gene matches. The germline gives CDR1 LGHNA, CDR2 YNFKEQ. The CDR3 spells CASSSGTGGIDEQFF. For the CDR3, the DNA is TGTGCCAGCAGCTCCGGGACAGGGGGTATCGATGAGCAGTTCTTC.

This clone appeared a single time. The rearrangement links TRBV7-2 to TRBJ2-1; the D gene is possibly TRBD1 (5 bases). Germline V gene data show CDR1 as SGHTA and CDR2 as FQGNSA. CDR3 length: 14 residues. The germline V and J ends were trimmed by 7 bases and 4 bases, with 14 bases remaining between them. This chain's CDR3 is CASTIRAQYNEQFF. For the CDR3, the DNA is TGTGCCAGCACCATCAGGGCCCAATACAATGAGCAGTTCTTC.

The chain combines TRBV6-5 with TRBJ2-7; D perhaps matches TRBD2 (5 bases). The CDR3 extends over 14 amino acids. CDR1 MNHEY and CDR2 SVGAGI come from the germline V gene. Deletions cut 2 bases from V and 3 bases from J, with 11 bases between. CDR3: CASSYDGMGYEQYF. The CDR3 nucleotides are TGTGCCAGCAGTTACGACGGGATGGGCTACGAGCAGTACTTC.

This clone was counted only a few times. This chain links TRBV20-1 with TRBJ2-5; no clear D. The CDR3 extends over 11 amino acids. Germline CDR1 and CDR2: DFQATT and SNEGSKA (reference sequence). CDR3 loop: CSLLVEETQYF. DNA for the CDR3: TGCAGCCTACTGGTCGAGGAGACCCAGTACTTC.

This chain uses TRBV10-3 with TRBJ1-5; TRBD1 matches 7 bases. Per germline, CDR1 ENHRY and CDR2 SYGVKD. CDR3 size: 15 residues. V gave up 0 bases and J gave up 4 bases; unmatched junction bases: 3. The CDR3 region is CAISESSGGNQPQHF. In DNA, the CDR3 is TGTGCCATCAGTGAGTCGTCAGGGGGAAATCAGCCCCAGCATTTT.

The chain has TRBV5-1 and TRBJ1-2; D is perhaps TRBD1 (6 bases). Trimming shortened V by 5 bases and J by 4 bases, and 18 bases separated the two germline ends. CDR1 is SGHRS, CDR2 YFSETQ, per germline. The CDR3 runs to 15 residues. The CDR3 nucleotides read TGCGCCAGCAGTGGTACGGGGGGCTCTTTCTATGGCTACACCTTC. Protein: CASSGTGGSFYGYTF.

This clone was seen a single time. The V gene is TRBV5-8, the J gene TRBJ1-2; 9 bases align to TRBD1. The CDR3 runs 15 residues. Trimming at V came to 4 bases and at J to 8 bases, leaving 12 bases not matched to a gene. CDR1 and CDR2 from the germline V gene are SGHTS and YDEGEE. The CDR3 loop reads CASSEDRGWKYGYTF. The CDR3 DNA reads as TGTGCCAGCAGCGAAGACAGGGGGTGGAAGTACGGCTACACCTTC.

V usage is TRBV5-6 and J usage is TRBJ2-3; D is perhaps TRBD2 (5 bases). V shed 2 bases and J shed 0 bases, with 7 bases lying between them. This CDR3 comprises 14 residues. Per germline, CDR1 SGHDT and CDR2 YYEEEE. CDR3 DNA sequence: TGTGCCAGCAGCTTTCGGGGTAGCACAGATACGCAGTATTTT. This codes for CASSFRGSTDTQYF.

V and J are TRBV7-3 and TRBJ2-1; possible D gene TRBD2, 5 bases. The V gene's germline CDR1 is SGHTA and CDR2 FQGTGA. The CDR3 is 15 residues long. With 0 bases removed from V and 10 bases from J, the gap between germline ends came to 16 bases. The CDR3 loop reads CASSLTGSLAPEQFF. The CDR3 DNA follows: TGTGCCAGCAGCTTAACTGGTTCCCTAGCTCCCGAGCAGTTCTTC.

This chain uses TRBV7-2 with TRBJ2-3, with 12 bases lining up with TRBD2. Germline CDR1 reads SGHTA; CDR2 reads FQGNSA. J gave up 6 bases and V 4 bases, and 11 bases lay outside the gene matches. The CDR3 runs 17 residues. The CDR3 region is CASSSGLAGGLSDTQYF. In DNA form, the CDR3 reads TGTGCCAGCAGCTCTGGGCTAGCGGGGGGGCTGTCTGATACGCAGTATTTT. Based on the CDR3 plus reference TRBV7-2 and TRBJ2-3, the full variable domain is GAGVSQSPSNKVTEKGKDVELRCDPISGHTALYWYRQSLGQGLEFLIYFQGNSAPDKSGLPSDRFSAERTGGSVSTLTIQRTQQEDSAVYLCASSSGLAGGLSDTQYFGPGTRLTVL.